Described below is a single TCR beta chain sequence and its context. The antigen is undetermined. These data belong to a study of cytomegalovirus exposure and HLA in healthy donors. Germline CDR1 SEHNR, CDR2 FQNEAQ (reference sequence). V was cut by 4 bases and J by 1 base, with 16 bases left in between. The CDR3 contains 16 residues. Primers for the PCR totalled 60 Vbeta and 13 Jbeta. Some clones are missing from TCRdb's copy, which holds only in-frame ones; the method was immunoSEQ multiplex PCR. Of under 150,000 clones listed, 83% are singletons. The study, taken as a whole, reports: In a later analysis, parvovirus B19, influenza, CMV and Epstein-Barr virus appeared linked to several top co-occurrence clusters. Reportedly, diagnosis of cytomegalovirus status by the classifier showed high specificity and sensitivity. Most observed TCR sequences were rare, whereas some public TCRs were detected in many donors. The authors assumed roughly uniform sequencing depth across donors for presence/absence analyses.

This TCR came from a girl aged 2-10 years in good health and CMV-seronegative. This chain connects TRBV7-9 to TRBJ2-5; D is possibly TRBD2 (6 bases). Sample: PBMCs. CDR3 coding DNA: TGTGCCAGCAGCTACTTGGCGGGACGAATCCAAGAGACCCAGTACTTC. This translates into CASSYLAGRIQETQYF.